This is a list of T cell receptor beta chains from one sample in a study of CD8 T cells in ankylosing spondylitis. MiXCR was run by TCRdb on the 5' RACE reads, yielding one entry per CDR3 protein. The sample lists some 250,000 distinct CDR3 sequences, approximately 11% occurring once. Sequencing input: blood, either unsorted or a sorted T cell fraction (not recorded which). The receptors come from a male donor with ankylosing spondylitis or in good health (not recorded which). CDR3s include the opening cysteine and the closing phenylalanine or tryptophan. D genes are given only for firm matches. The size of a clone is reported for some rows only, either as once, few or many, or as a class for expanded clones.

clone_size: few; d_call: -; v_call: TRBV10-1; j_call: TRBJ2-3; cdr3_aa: CASSESLTDTQYF; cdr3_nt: TGCGCCAGCAGTGAGAGCCTCACAGATACGCAGTATTTT
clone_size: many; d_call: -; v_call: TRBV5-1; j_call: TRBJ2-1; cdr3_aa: CASSFQGDNEQFF; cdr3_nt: TGCGCCAGCAGCTTTCAGGGCGACAATGAGCAGTTCTTC
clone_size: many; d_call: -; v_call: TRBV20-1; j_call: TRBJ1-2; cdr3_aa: CSARDGSGANYGYTF; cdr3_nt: TGCAGTGCTAGAGATGGGTCAGGGGCAAACTATGGCTACACCTTC
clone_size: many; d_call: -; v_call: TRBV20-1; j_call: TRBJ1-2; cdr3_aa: CSARENRDANGYTF; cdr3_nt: TGCAGTGCTAGAGAAAACAGGGACGCGAATGGCTACACCTTC
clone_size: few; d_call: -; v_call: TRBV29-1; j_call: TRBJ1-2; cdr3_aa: CSVELVGANYGYTF; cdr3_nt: TGCAGCGTTGAGTTGGTGGGGGCCAACTATGGCTACACCTTC
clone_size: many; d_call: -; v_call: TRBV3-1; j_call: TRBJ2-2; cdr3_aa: CASSQQQGNTGELFF; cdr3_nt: TGTGCCAGCAGCCAACAACAGGGGAACACCGGGGAGCTGTTTTTT
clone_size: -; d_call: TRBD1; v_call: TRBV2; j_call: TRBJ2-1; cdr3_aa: CASKPRDRVYNEQFF; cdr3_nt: TGTGCCAGCAAACCCCGGGACAGGGTGTACAATGAGCAGTTCTTC
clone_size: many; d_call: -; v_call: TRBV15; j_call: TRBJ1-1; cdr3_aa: CATSRDLGGTEAFF; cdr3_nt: TGTGCCACCAGCAGAGATCTAGGGGGCACTGAAGCTTTCTTT
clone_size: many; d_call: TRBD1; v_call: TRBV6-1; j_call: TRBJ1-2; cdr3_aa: CASRPGTGLGYTF; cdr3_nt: TGTGCCAGCAGGCCCGGGACAGGACTTGGCTACACCTTC
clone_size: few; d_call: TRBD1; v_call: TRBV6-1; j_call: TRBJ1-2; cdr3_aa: CASNRGSYGYTF; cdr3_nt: TGTGCCAGCAACAGGGGTAGCTATGGCTACACCTTC
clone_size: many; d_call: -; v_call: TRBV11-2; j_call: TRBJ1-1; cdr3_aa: CASSLGNGRLGAFF; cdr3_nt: TGTGCCAGCAGCTTGGGCAATGGACGGTTGGGGGCTTTCTTT
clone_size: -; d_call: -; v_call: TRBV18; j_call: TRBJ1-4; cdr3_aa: CASSPSPQRGEKLFF; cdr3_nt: TGTGCCAGCTCACCATCGCCCCAGAGGGGTGAAAAACTGTTTTTT
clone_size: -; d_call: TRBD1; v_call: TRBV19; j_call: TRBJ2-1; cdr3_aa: CASSIEPGQGHNEQFF; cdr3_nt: TGTGCCAGTAGTATAGAACCGGGACAGGGACATAATGAGCAGTTCTTC
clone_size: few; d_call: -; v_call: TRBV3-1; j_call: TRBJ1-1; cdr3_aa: CASSQDEGDTEAFF; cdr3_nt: TGTGCCAGCAGCCAAGATGAGGGGGATACTGAAGCTTTCTTT
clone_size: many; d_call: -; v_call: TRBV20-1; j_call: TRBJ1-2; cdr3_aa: CSASSLPGNYGYTF; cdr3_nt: TGCAGTGCTAGCAGTTTGCCAGGGAACTATGGCTACACCTTC
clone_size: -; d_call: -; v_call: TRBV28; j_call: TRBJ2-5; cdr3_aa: CASSPGRQETQYF; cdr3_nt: TGTGCCAGCAGTCCAGGGAGGCAAGAGACCCAGTACTTC
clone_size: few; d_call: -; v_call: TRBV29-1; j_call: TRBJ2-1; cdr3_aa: CSAVVGNEQFF; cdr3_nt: TGCAGCGCTGTGGTCGGCAATGAGCAGTTCTTC
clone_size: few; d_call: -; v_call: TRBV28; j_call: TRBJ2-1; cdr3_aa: CASSLRADAYNEQFF; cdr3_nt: TGTGCCAGCAGTTTAAGAGCGGACGCCTACAATGAGCAGTTCTTC
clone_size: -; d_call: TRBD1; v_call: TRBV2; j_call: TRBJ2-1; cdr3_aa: CASRGLRDRAPNEQFF; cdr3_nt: TGTGCCAGCAGGGGGTTGCGGGACAGGGCCCCCAATGAGCAGTTCTTC
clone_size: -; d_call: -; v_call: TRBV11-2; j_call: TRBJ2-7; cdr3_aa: CASSPIRGSYEQYF; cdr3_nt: TGTGCCAGCAGCCCGATAAGGGGTTCCTACGAGCAGTACTTC
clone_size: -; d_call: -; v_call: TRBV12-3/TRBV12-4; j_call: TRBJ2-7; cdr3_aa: CASSLSGPAYEQYF; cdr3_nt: TGTGCCAGCAGTTTGTCTGGGCCCGCCTACGAGCAGTACTTC
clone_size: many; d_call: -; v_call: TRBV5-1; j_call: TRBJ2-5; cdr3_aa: CASSWGGLQETQYF; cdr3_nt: TGCGCCAGCAGTTGGGGGGGGCTCCAAGAGACCCAGTACTTC
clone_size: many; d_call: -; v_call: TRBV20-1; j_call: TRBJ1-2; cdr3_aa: CSAEPLPYGYTF; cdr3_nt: TGCAGTGCTGAACCCCTCCCATATGGCTACACCTTC
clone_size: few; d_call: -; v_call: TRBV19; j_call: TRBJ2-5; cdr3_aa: CASMAAYPGETQYF; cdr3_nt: TGTGCCAGTATGGCGGCCTACCCAGGGGAGACCCAGTACTTC
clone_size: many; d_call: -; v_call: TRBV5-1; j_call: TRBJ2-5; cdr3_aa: CASSPGLSGETQYF; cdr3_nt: TGCGCCAGCAGCCCAGGACTGTCCGGAGAGACCCAGTACTTC
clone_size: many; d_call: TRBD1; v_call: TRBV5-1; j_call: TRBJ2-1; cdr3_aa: CASSLWVEGQGDNEQFF; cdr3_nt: TGCGCCAGCAGCTTGTGGGTGGAGGGACAGGGGGACAATGAGCAGTTCTTC
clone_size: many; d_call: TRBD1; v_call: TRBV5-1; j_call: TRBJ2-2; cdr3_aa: CASSFRGGDTGELFF; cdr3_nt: TGCGCCAGCAGCTTTCGAGGGGGCGATACCGGGGAGCTGTTTTTT
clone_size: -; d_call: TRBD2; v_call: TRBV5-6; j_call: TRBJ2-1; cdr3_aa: CASSLVLAGGRVGNEQFF; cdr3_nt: TGTGCCAGCAGCTTGGTACTAGCGGGGGGGCGGGTTGGAAATGAGCAGTTCTTC
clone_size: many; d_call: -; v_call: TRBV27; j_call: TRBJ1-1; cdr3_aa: CASSPLRDLNTEAFF; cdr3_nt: TGTGCCAGCAGTCCCCTCCGGGACTTGAACACTGAAGCTTTCTTT
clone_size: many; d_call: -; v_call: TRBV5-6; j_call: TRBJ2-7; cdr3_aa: CASSLGQLPPIYEQYF; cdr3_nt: TGTGCCAGCAGCTTGGGGCAATTGCCTCCCATCTACGAGCAGTACTTC
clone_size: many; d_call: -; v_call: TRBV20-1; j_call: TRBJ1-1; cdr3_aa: CSARFLASTTEAFF; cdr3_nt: TGCAGTGCTAGGTTTCTGGCGTCGACAACGGAAGCTTTCTTT
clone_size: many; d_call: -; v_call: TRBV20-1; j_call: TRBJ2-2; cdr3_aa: CSARDSRGGRTGELFF; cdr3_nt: TGCAGTGCTAGAGATAGTAGGGGGGGGAGGACCGGGGAGCTGTTTTTT
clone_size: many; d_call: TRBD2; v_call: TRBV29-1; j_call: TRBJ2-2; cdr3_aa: CSVRAGANTGELFF; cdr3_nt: TGCAGCGTACGAGCGGGGGCTAACACCGGGGAGCTGTTTTTT
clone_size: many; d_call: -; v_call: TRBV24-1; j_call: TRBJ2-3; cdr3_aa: CATAPGVTSTDTQYF; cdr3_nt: TGTGCCACCGCTCCAGGGGTGACTAGCACAGATACGCAGTATTTT
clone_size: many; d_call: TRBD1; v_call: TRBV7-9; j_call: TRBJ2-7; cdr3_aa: CASSLAGQLFYEQYF; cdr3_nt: TGTGCCAGCAGCTTAGCGGGACAGCTATTCTACGAGCAGTACTTC
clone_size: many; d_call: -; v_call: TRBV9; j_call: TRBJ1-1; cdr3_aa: CASSPQGNTEAFF; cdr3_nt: TGTGCCAGCAGCCCCCAAGGGAACACTGAAGCTTTCTTT
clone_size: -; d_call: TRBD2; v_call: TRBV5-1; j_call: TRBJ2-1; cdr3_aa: CASRPPGLAGRAEQFF; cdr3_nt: TGCGCCAGCAGGCCTCCGGGACTAGCGGGTAGGGCGGAGCAGTTCTTC
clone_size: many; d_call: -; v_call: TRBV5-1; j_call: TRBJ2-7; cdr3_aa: CASGRDGLSYEQYF; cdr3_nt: TGCGCCAGCGGCCGGGACGGATTATCCTACGAGCAGTACTTC
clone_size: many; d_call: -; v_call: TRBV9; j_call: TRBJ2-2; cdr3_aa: CASSPRGSTGELFF; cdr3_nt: TGTGCCAGCAGTCCCCGGGGGAGCACCGGGGAGCTGTTTTTT
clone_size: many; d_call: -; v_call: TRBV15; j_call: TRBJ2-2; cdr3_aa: CATRTGLNTGELFF; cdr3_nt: TGTGCCACCCGAACAGGGCTTAACACCGGGGAGCTGTTTTTT
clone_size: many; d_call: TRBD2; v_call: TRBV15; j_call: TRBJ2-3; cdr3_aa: CATSLPAGAGTDTQYF; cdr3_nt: TGTGCCACCAGCTTACCAGCGGGAGCGGGCACAGATACGCAGTATTTT
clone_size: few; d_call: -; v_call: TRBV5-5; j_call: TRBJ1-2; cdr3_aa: CASSTTSPQLTANYGYTF; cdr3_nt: TGTGCCAGCAGCACCACGTCCCCTCAGCTAACAGCTAACTATGGCTACACCTTC
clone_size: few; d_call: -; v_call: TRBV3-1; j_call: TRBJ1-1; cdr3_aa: CASSQDRGREAFF; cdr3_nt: TGTGCCAGCAGCCAAGATCGAGGCAGGGAAGCTTTCTTT
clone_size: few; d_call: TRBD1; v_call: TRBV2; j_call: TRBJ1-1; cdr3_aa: CASSEGQLMNTEAFF; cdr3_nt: TGTGCCAGCAGTGAGGGACAGCTCATGAACACTGAAGCTTTCTTT
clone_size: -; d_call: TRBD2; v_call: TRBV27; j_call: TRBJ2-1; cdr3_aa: CASSLGTSGSNEQLF; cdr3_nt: TGTGCCAGCAGTTTGGGGACTAGCGGGAGTAATGAGCAGCTCTTC
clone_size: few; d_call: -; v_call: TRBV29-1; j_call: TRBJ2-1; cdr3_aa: CSLGAGPYNEQFF; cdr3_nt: TGCAGCCTCGGAGCGGGCCCCTACAATGAGCAGTTCTTC
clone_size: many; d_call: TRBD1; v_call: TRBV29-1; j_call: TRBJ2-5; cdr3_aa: CSVAIQGALQETQYF; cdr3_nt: TGCAGCGTTGCGATTCAGGGGGCACTCCAAGAGACCCAGTACTTC
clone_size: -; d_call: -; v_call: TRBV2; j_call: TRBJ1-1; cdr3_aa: CASRGGRLNTEAFF; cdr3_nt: TGTGCCAGCAGAGGAGGGAGACTGAACACTGAAGCTTTCTTT
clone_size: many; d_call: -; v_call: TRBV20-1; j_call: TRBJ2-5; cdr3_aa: CSAIRQETQYF; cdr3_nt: TGCAGTGCTATCCGGCAAGAGACCCAGTACTTC
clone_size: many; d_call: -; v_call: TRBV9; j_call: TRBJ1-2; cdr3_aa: CASSVAYPGGYTF; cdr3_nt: TGTGCCAGCAGCGTCGCGTACCCTGGCGGCTACACCTTC
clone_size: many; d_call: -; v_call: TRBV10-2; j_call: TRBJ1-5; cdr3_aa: CASSESKYQPQHF; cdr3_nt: TGCGCCAGCAGTGAGTCGAAGTATCAGCCCCAGCATTTT
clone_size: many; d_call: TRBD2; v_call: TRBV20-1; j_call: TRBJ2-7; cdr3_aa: CSARDGAGAYEQYF; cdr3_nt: TGCAGTGCTAGAGATGGAGCGGGAGCGTACGAGCAGTACTTC
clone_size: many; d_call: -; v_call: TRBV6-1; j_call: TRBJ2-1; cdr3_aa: CASKEEEGGSYNEQFF; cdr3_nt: TGTGCCAGCAAAGAAGAAGAGGGGGGCTCCTACAATGAGCAGTTCTTC
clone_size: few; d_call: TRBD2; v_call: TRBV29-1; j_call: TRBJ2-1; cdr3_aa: CSVVASGSGSSYNEQFF; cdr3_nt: TGCAGCGTTGTGGCTAGCGGGAGTGGGAGCTCCTACAATGAGCAGTTCTTC
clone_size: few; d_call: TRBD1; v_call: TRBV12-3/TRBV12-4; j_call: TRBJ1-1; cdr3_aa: CASSPDRAVTEAFF; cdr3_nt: TGTGCCAGCAGTCCCGACAGGGCGGTCACTGAAGCTTTCTTT